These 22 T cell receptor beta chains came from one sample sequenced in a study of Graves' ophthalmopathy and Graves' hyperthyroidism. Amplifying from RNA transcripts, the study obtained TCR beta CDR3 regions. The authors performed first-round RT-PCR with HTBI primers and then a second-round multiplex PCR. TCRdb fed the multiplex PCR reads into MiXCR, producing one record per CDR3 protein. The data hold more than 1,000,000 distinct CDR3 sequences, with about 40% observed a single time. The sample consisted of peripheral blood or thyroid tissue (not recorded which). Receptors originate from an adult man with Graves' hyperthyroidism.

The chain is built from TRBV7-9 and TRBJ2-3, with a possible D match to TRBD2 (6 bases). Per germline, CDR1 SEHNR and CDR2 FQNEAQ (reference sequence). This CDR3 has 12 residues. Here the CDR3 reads CVWEEGTDTQYF. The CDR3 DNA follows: TGTGTCTGGGAGGAGGGCACAGATACGCAGTATTTT.

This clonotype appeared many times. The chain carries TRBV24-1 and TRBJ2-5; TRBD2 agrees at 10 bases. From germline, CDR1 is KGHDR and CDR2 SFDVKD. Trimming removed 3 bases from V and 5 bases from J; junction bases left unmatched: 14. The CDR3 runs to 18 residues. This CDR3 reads CATSDPLDSGRFGETQYF. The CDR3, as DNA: TGTGCCACCAGTGATCCCTTAGATAGCGGGAGGTTTGGGGAGACCCAGTACTTC.

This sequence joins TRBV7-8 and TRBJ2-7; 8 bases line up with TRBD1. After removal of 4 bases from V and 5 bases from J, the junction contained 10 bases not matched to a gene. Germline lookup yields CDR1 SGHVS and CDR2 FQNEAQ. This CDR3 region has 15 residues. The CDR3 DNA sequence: TGTGCCAGCAGCTATCACAGGGGGAACCCCCACGAGCAGTACTTC. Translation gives CASSYHRGNPHEQYF.

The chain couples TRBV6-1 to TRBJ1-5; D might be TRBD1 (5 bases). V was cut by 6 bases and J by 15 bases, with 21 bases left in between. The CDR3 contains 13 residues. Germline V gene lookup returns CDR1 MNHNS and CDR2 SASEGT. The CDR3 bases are TGTGCCAGCAGCTGGGGACGCAATCCAGCGGGGCATTTT. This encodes CASSWGRNPAGHF.

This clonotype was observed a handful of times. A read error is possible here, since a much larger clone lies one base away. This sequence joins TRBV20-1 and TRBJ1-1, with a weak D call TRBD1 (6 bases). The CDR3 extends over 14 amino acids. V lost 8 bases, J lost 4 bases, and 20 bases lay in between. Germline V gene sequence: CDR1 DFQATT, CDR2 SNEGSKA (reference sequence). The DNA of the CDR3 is TGCAGTTCCCGAAAAGGGGGGGGAGGCACTGAAGCTTTCTTT. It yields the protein CSSRKGGGGTEAFF.

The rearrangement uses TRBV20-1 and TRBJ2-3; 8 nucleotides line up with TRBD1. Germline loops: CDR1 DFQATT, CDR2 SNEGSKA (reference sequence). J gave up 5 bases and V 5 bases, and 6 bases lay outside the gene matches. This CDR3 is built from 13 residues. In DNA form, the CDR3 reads TGCAGTGCTCAGACAGGGGTCGGAGATACGCAGTATTTT. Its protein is CSAQTGVGDTQYF.

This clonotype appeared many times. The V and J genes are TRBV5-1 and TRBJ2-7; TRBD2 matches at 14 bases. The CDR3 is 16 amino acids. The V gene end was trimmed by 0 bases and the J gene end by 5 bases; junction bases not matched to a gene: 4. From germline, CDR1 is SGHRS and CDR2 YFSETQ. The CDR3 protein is CASSLALGLAGDEQYF. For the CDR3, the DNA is TGCGCCAGCAGCTTGGCCCTGGGACTAGCGGGAGACGAGCAGTACTTC.

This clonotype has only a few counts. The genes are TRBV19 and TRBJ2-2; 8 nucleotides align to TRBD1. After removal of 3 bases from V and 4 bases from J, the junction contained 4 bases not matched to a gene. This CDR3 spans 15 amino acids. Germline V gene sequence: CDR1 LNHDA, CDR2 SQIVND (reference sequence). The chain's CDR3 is CASSIPGGFTGELFF. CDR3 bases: TGTGCCAGTAGTATCCCAGGGGGCTTCACCGGGGAGCTGTTTTTT.

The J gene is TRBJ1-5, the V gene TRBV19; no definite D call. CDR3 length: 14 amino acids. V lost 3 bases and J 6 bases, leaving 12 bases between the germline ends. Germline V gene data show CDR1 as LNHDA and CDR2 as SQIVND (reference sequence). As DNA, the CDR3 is TGTGCCAGTAGTATCAGGCCTATCGGTCAGCCCCAGCATTTT. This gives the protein CASSIRPIGQPQHF.

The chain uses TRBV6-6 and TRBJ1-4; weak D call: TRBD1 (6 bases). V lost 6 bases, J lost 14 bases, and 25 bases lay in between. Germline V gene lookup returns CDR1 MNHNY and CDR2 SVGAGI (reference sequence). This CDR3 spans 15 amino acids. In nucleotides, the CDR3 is TGTGCCAGCAGGCAGACGGGACTCCTACCGACAGGTCTGTTTTTT. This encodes CASRQTGLLPTGLFF.

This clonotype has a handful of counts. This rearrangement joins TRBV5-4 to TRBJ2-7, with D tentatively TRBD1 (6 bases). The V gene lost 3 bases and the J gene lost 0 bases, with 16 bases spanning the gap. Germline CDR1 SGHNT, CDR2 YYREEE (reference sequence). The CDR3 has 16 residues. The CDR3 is CASSSGPYRASYEQYF. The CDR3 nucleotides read TGTGCCAGCAGCTCTGGACCCTACAGGGCCTCCTACGAGCAGTACTTC.

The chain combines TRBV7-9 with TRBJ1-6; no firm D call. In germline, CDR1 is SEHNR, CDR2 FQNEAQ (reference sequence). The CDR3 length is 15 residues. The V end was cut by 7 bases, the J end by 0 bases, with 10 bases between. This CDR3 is CASTRSSSYNSPLHF. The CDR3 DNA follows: TGTGCCAGCACCCGAAGTAGCTCCTATAATTCACCCCTCCACTTT.

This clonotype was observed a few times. As DNA, the CDR3 is TGTGCCAGCAGCTACCGGGACAGAGAAAACTACGAGCAGTACTTC. Amino acid sequence: CASSYRDRENYEQYF. This chain uses TRBV9 with TRBJ2-7, with 7 bases identical to TRBD1. The germline V gene has CDR1 SGDLS and CDR2 YYNGEE. Trimming at V came to 4 bases and at J to 3 bases, leaving 10 bases not matched to a gene. The CDR3 sequence is 15 residues long.

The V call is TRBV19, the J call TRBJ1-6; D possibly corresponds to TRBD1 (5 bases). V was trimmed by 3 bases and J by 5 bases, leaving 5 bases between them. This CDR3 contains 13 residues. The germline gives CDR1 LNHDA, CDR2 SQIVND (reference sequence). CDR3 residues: CASSMGHNSPLHF. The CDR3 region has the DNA TGTGCCAGTAGTATGGGGCATAATTCACCCCTCCACTTT.

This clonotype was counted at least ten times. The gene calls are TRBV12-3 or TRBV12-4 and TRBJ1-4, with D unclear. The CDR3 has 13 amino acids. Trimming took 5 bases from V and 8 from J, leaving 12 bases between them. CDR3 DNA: TGTGCCAGCAGTCGCAACCAAGGGGAAAAACTGTTTTTT. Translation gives CASSRNQGEKLFF.

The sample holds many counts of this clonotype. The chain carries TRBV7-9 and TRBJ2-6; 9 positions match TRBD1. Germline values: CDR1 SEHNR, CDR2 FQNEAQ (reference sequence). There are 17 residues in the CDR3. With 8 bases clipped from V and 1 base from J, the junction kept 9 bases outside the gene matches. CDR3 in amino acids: CASGENRGRSGANVLTF. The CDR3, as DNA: TGTGCCAGCGGGGAAAACAGGGGGCGGTCTGGGGCCAACGTCCTGACTTTC.

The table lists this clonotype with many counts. This chain's CDR3 is CASSAGGPSSGNTIYF. The CDR3 DNA reads TGTGCCAGCAGCGCCGGAGGTCCTTCCTCTGGAAACACCATATATTTT. This sequence joins TRBV7-2 and TRBJ1-3, with no clear D. V was trimmed by 5 bases and J by 0 bases, leaving 14 bases between them. The CDR3 consists of 16 residues. CDR1 is SGHTA, CDR2 FQGNSA, per germline. The whole variable domain, filled in from reference TRBV7-2 and TRBJ1-3, reads GAGVSQSPSNKVTEKGKDVELRCDPISGHTALYWYRQSLGQGLEFLIYFQGNSAPDKSGLPSDRFSAERTGGSVSTLTIQRTQQEDSAVYLCASSAGGPSSGNTIYFGEGSWLTVV.

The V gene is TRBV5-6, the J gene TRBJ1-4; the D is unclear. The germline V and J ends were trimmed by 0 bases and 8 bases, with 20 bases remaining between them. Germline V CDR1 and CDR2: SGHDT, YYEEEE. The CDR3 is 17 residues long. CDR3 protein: CASSLVPVGLGPEKLFF. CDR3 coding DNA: TGTGCCAGCAGCTTGGTTCCAGTGGGCTTGGGTCCCGAAAAACTGTTTTTT. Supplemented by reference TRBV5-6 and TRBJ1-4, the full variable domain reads DAGVTQSPTHLIKTRGQQVTLRCSPKSGHDTVSWYQQALGQGPQFIFQYYEEEERQRGNFPDRFSGHQFPNYSSELNVNALLLGDSALYLCASSLVPVGLGPEKLFFGSGTQLSVL.

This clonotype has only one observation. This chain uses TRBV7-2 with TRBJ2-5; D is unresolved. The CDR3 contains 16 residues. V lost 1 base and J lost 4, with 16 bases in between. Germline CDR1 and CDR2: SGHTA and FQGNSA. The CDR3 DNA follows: TGTGCCAGCAGCTTAGGAACAGTAGGATCTGGAGAGACCCAGTACTTC. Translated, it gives CASSLGTVGSGETQYF.

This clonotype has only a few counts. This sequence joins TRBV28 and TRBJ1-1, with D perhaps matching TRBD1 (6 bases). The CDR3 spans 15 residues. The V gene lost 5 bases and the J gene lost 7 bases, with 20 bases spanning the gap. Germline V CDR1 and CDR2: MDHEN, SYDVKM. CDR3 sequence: CASSPGQTGKSEAFF. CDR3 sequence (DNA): TGTGCCAGCAGTCCCGGGCAAACAGGGAAGAGTGAAGCTTTCTTT.

CDR3 sequence reads: CSVGWGPNQPQHF. The CDR3, as DNA: TGCAGCGTTGGGTGGGGGCCTAATCAGCCCCAGCATTTT. The J gene is TRBJ1-5, the V gene TRBV29-1; TRBD1 is a possible D gene (6 bases). The CDR3 loop spans 13 amino acids. The germline V gene has CDR1 SQVTM and CDR2 ANQGSEA. V was pared by 4 bases and J by 4 bases, with 11 bases between.

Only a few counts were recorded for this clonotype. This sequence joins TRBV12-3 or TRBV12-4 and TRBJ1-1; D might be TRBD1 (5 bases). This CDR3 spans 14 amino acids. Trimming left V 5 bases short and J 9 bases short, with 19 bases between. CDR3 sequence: CASSLLGPRGKAFF. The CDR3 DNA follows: TGTGCCAGCAGTCTACTGGGACCGAGGGGAAAAGCTTTCTTT.